The 29 T cell receptor beta chains listed next were all sequenced from one sample in a study of CD8 T cells in ankylosing spondylitis. TCRdb recomputed calls from the 5' RACE reads with MiXCR, one row per CDR3 protein. The sample has under 250,000 distinct CDR3 sequences, roughly a tenth seen once. Sample: blood, either unsorted or a sorted T cell fraction (not recorded which). Source of these receptors: a male donor with ankylosing spondylitis or in good health (not recorded which).

This clonotype was found many times. This chain connects TRBV5-1 to TRBJ2-7; D gene uncertain. With 1 base removed from V and 0 bases from J, the gap between germline ends came to 11 bases. CDR1 SGHRS and CDR2 YFSETQ come from the germline V gene. The CDR3 contains 15 residues. CDR3 nucleotides: TGCGCCAGCAGCTTGACAGCGATGCGCTCCTACGAGCAGTACTTC. Its protein product is CASSLTAMRSYEQYF.

In nucleotides, the CDR3 is TGCAGTGCCCCACCGGGTGGGGCCAACGTCCTGACTTTC. Translation: CSAPPGGANVLTF. The V and J genes are TRBV20-1 and TRBJ2-6; unclear D gene. The CDR3 is 13 amino acids. V lost 6 bases and J lost 3, with 9 bases in between. CDR1 is DFQATT and CDR2 is SNEGSKA in the germline V gene (reference sequence).

In this sample, this clonotype turned up many times. The chain has TRBV29-1 and TRBJ1-1, with D perhaps TRBD1 (6 bases). The V end was cut by 4 bases, the J end by 4 bases, with 16 bases between. The germline CDR1 and CDR2 sequences are SQVTM and ANQGSEA. This CDR3 contains 14 residues. Here the CDR3 DNA reads TGCAGCGTTGGGGCAGGGGCTGGGAGCACTGAAGCTTTCTTT. As protein: CSVGAGAGSTEAFF. Variable domain in full (rest from reference TRBV29-1 and TRBJ1-1): SAVISQKPSRDICQRGTSLTIQCQVDSQVTMMFWYRQQPGQSLTLIATANQGSEATYESGFVIDKFPISRPNLTFSTLTVSNMSPEDSSIYLCSVGAGAGSTEAFFGQGTRLTVV.

This clonotype was observed at least ten times. CDR3 nucleotides: TGCGCCAGCAGCTTGGAATTAGCGGGAGGCCTCAATGAGCAGTTCTTC. Its protein product is CASSLELAGGLNEQFF. The rearrangement links TRBV5-1 to TRBJ2-1, with 10 bases that match TRBD2. Unmatched junction bases numbered 6, after V lost 0 bases and J lost 6 bases. Germline-derived CDR1 and CDR2 are SGHRS and YFSETQ. The CDR3 spans 16 residues.

The chain links TRBV30 to TRBJ2-2, with 7 positions matching TRBD1. Germline V gene data show CDR1 as GTSNPN and CDR2 as SVGIG (reference sequence). V lost 4 bases, J lost 1 base, and 6 bases stayed unmatched. The CDR3 consists of 15 residues. CDR3 protein: CAWKGAGGNTGELFF. CDR3 nucleotides: TGTGCCTGGAAGGGGGCTGGGGGGAACACCGGGGAGCTGTTTTTT. Looking up the rest from reference TRBV30 and TRBJ2-2 gives the full variable domain: SQTIHQWPATLVQPVGSPLSLECTVEGTSNPNLYWYRQAAGRGLQLLFYSVGIGQISSEVPQNLSASRPQDRQFILSSKKLLLSDSGFYLCAWKGAGGNTGELFFGEGSRLTVL.

Many counts were recorded for this clonotype. This chain uses TRBV20-1 with TRBJ2-5; D ambiguous. Germline V gene data show CDR1 as DFQATT and CDR2 as SNEGSKA (reference sequence). V was cut by 3 bases and J by 4 bases, with 9 bases left in between. The CDR3 is made up of 12 amino acids. CDR3 amino acids: CSARGTLETQYF. The CDR3 nucleotides are TGCAGTGCTAGGGGCACCTTAGAGACCCAGTACTTC.

This clonotype was counted ten times or more. V gene TRBV5-1 combines with J gene TRBJ1-1; D gene uncertain. Deletions cut 4 bases from V and 7 bases from J, with 14 bases between. The germline gives CDR1 SGHRS, CDR2 YFSETQ. This CDR3 comprises 13 residues. CDR3 amino acids: CASSPGLDREAFF. The CDR3 DNA reads TGCGCCAGCAGCCCCGGCCTCGACCGTGAAGCTTTCTTT.

The chain carries TRBV12-2 and TRBJ2-5; TRBD2 is the table's D call, not checked against the DNA. TRBV12-2 counts as a pseudogene. The CDR3 contains 16 residues. CDR3 residues: CASRLPQLAVQETQYF. CDR3 sequence (DNA): TGTGCAAGTCGCTTACCCCAACTAGCAGTACAAGAGACCCAGTACTTC.

At least ten counts were recorded for this clonotype. V gene TRBV20-1 combines with J gene TRBJ1-2; D is possibly TRBD1 (5 bases). The CDR3 is made up of 14 amino acids. The germline V and J ends were trimmed by 1 base and 6 bases, with 15 bases remaining between them. Germline V gene lookup returns CDR1 DFQATT and CDR2 SNEGSKA (reference sequence). This chain's CDR3 is CSARGRVTGDGYTF. The CDR3, as DNA: TGCAGTGCTAGAGGCAGGGTAACGGGGGATGGCTACACCTTC.

This clonotype has at least ten counts. In nucleotides, the CDR3 is TGTGCCAGCAGTGACTCAAAGTTCGGTAGCAATCAGCCCCAGCATTTT. Translated: CASSDSKFGSNQPQHF. The chain carries TRBV25-1 and TRBJ1-5; D gene unclear. V gave up 3 bases and J gave up 0 bases, with 12 bases separating them. The CDR3 consists of 16 residues. The germline V gene has CDR1 MGHDK and CDR2 SYGVNS.

On this clonotype itself: Since a much larger clone is just one base distant, this may be a read error. No conserved phenylalanine or tryptophan ends this CDR3, so it is likely a read error. The rearrangement joins TRBV25-1 to TRBJ1-1, with D unclear. Deletions cut 8 bases from V and 0 bases from J, with 4 bases between. Per germline, CDR1 MGHDK and CDR2 SYGVNS. The CDR3 runs to 11 residues. CDR3 sequence reads: CASFMNTEAFL. The CDR3 DNA reads TGTGCCAGCTTCATGAACACTGAAGCTTTCCTT.

The CDR3 coding sequence is TGTGCCAGCAGAAGACTAGCGGGAGTGGTCTACAATGAGCAGTTCTTC. This encodes CASRRLAGVVYNEQFF. The chain carries TRBV7-9 and TRBJ2-1; 12 nucleotides match TRBD2. The CDR3 totals 16 residues. V was clipped by 6 bases and J by 3 bases; unmatched bases: 6. In germline, CDR1 is SEHNR, CDR2 FQNEAQ (reference sequence).

The chain combines TRBV4-1 with TRBJ2-3; D not certain. Germline V gives CDR1 MGHRA, CDR2 YSYEKL. V was pared by 0 bases and J by 9 bases, with 7 bases between. This CDR3 comprises 12 residues. CDR3: CASSQEFGTQYF. Written as DNA, the CDR3 is TGCGCCAGCAGCCAAGAGTTTGGGACGCAGTATTTT.

This clonotype was recorded at least ten times. The CDR3 reads CASSHLSGSTDTQYF. The CDR3 nucleotides are TGCGCCAGCAGCCACTTGAGCGGGAGCACAGATACGCAGTATTTT. The chain employs TRBV4-1 and TRBJ2-3; TRBD2 might be the D (6 bases). Germline V gene sequence: CDR1 MGHRA, CDR2 YSYEKL. V shed 3 bases and J shed 0 bases, with 10 bases lying between them. The CDR3 extends over 15 amino acids.

The sample holds a few counts of this clonotype. This may stem from a read error, because a much larger clone lies one nucleotide away. The chain recombines TRBV20-1 with TRBJ1-4, with TRBD1 as a possible D gene (5 bases). The CDR3 is made up of 18 amino acids. Germline CDR1 reads DFQATT; CDR2 reads SNEGSKA (reference sequence). CDR3 region: CSSRDWGQWVPTNEKLFF. The CDR3 DNA is TGCAGTTCTAGAGATTGGGGCCAATGGGTCCCAACTAATGAAAAACTGTTTTTT.

This clonotype occurred a few times. The chain couples TRBV3-1 to TRBJ2-7; D may be TRBD1 (6 bases). The germline CDR1 and CDR2 sequences are LGHDT and YNNKEL (reference sequence). The CDR3 contains 15 residues. V was cut by 0 bases and J by 5 bases, with 14 bases left in between. The CDR3 DNA reads as TGTGCCAGCAGCCAAGATGGCAGGGGAGAGAACGAGCAGTACTTC. It codes for CASSQDGRGENEQYF.

This clonotype occurred a few times. A much larger clone sits a single nucleotide away, making a read error possible. The chain combines TRBV29-1 with TRBJ2-5; maybe TRBD2 (6 bases). The V and J ends lost 2 bases and 4 bases respectively, with 14 bases between them. Germline loops: CDR1 SQVTM, CDR2 ANQGSEA. This CDR3 contains 14 residues. CDR3 DNA: TGCAGCGTTGAAAGACTAGTGGACGTAGAGACCCAGTACTTC. Amino acids: CSVERLVDVETQYF.

This clonotype was recorded at least ten times. The chain joins TRBV29-1 to TRBJ2-1; D ambiguous. Trimming took 7 bases from V and 0 from J, leaving 7 bases between them. Germline CDR1 and CDR2: SQVTM and ANQGSEA. The CDR3 has 12 amino acids. The CDR3 region is CSERSSYNEQFF. CDR3 sequence (DNA): TGCAGCGAGAGAAGCTCCTACAATGAGCAGTTCTTC.

The sample holds many counts of this clonotype. The chain is built from TRBV30 and TRBJ1-5; tentatively, D is TRBD1 (6 bases). V was shortened by 8 bases and J by 7 bases, with 15 bases between the two germline ends. CDR1 is GTSNPN, CDR2 SVGIG, per germline (reference sequence). CDR3 length equals 12 residues. The CDR3 nucleotides read TGTGCCAGAACAGGGAGTGGGCAGCCCCAGCATTTT. It is translated as CARTGSGQPQHF.

The CDR3 DNA reads as TGCAGCGTTGATCAGGCAGGGTCCTACAATGAGCAGTTCTTC. Translated, it gives CSVDQAGSYNEQFF. The genes are TRBV29-1 and TRBJ2-1; weak D call: TRBD1 (5 bases). The germline V gene encodes CDR1 SQVTM and CDR2 ANQGSEA. The CDR3 covers 14 residues. The ends were cut back, 3 bases at V and 1 base at J, with 10 bases in the middle.

Concerning this clonotype itself: Just one base apart from a much larger clone, this may be a read error. The chain is built from TRBV20-1 and TRBJ1-2; D is perhaps TRBD1 (6 bases). Germline-derived CDR1 and CDR2 are DFQATT and SNEGSKA (reference sequence). V shed 7 bases and J shed 6 bases, with 18 bases lying between them. The CDR3 has 13 residues. The CDR3 loop is CSVSGGPRDGYTF. The CDR3 DNA follows: TGCAGTGTTTCCGGGGGGCCTAGGGATGGCTACACCTTC.

This clonotype appeared many times. This chain joins TRBV3-1 and TRBJ1-1; D is undetermined. Between the trimmed V and J ends, which lost 3 bases and 2 bases, there was a span of 13 bases. This CDR3 has 15 amino acids. Germline lookup yields CDR1 LGHDT and CDR2 YNNKEL (reference sequence). The CDR3 is CASSHTGSDNTEAFF. CDR3 in DNA: TGTGCCAGCAGCCACACCGGAAGTGATAACACTGAAGCTTTCTTT.

This clonotype has only a few counts. The chain is built from TRBV10-3 and TRBJ2-6; possible D gene TRBD1, 6 bases. Germline V gives CDR1 ENHRY, CDR2 SYGVKD. V lost 5 bases, J lost 5 bases, and 13 bases lay in between. This CDR3 comprises 15 residues. The DNA of the CDR3 is TGTGCCATCAGTAGACAGGTCGGGAGGGCCAACGTCCTGACTTTC. This codes for CAISRQVGRANVLTF.

This clonotype was counted at least ten times. The rearrangement links TRBV28 to TRBJ1-4, with TRBD1 matching 10 bases. V was pared by 1 base and J by 1 base, with 6 bases of the junction left unmatched. Germline V CDR1 and CDR2: MDHEN, SYDVKM. There are 18 residues in the CDR3. The CDR3 reads CASSLSLWDRGTNEKLFF. In nucleotides, the CDR3 is TGTGCCAGCAGTTTATCTCTGTGGGACAGGGGAACTAATGAAAAACTGTTTTTT. The whole variable domain, remainder taken from reference TRBV28 and TRBJ1-4, is DVKVTQSSRYLVKRTGEKVFLECVQDMDHENMFWYRQDPGLGLRLIYFSYDVKMKEKGDIPEGYSVSREKKERFSLILESASTNQTSMYLCASSLSLWDRGTNEKLFFGSGTQLSVL.

The chain combines TRBV12-3 or TRBV12-4 with TRBJ1-5; D possibly corresponds to TRBD1 (6 bases). V lost 6 bases and J 5 bases, leaving 14 bases between the germline ends. CDR3 size: 14 residues. CDR3 sequence: CASSKEGGYQPQHF. CDR3 nucleotide sequence: TGTGCCAGCAGCAAGGAGGGGGGGTATCAGCCCCAGCATTTT.

This clonotype was picked up many times. V usage is TRBV30 and J usage is TRBJ1-1; D gene ambiguous. Deletions cut 5 bases from V and 7 bases from J, with 11 bases between. Germline V gene lookup returns CDR1 GTSNPN and CDR2 SVGIG (reference sequence). CDR3 size: 11 residues. In nucleotides, the CDR3 is TGTGCCTGGGGTCGAGGCAGTGAAGCTTTCTTT. Amino acids: CAWGRGSEAFF.

This chain links TRBV7-2 with TRBJ1-5; D is uncertain. V was cut by 5 bases and J by 4 bases, with 6 bases left in between. From germline, CDR1 is SGHTA and CDR2 FQGNSA. This CDR3 is 12 amino acids long. In DNA, the CDR3 is TGTGCCAGCAGCGTCCTGAATCAGCCCCAGCATTTT. This translates into CASSVLNQPQHF.

This chain links TRBV6-1 with TRBJ1-1; no reliable D call. V was cut by 6 bases and J by 11 bases, with 19 bases left in between. The CDR3 length is 13 residues. Germline V lookup: CDR1 MNHNS, CDR2 SASEGT. CDR3 DNA: TGTGCCAGCAGCCTCGGGAAGGGCCTTGGGGCTTTCTTT. Residues: CASSLGKGLGAFF.

This clonotype appeared many times. This sequence joins TRBV2 and TRBJ1-6, with D uncertain. The CDR3 consists of 14 residues. The germline V gene has CDR1 SNHLY and CDR2 FYNNEI. The V end was cut by 4 bases, the J end by 7 bases, with 11 bases between. CDR3 residues: CASSVDGKNSPLHF. The CDR3 nucleotides read TGTGCCAGCAGTGTAGACGGAAAGAATTCACCCCTCCACTTT.